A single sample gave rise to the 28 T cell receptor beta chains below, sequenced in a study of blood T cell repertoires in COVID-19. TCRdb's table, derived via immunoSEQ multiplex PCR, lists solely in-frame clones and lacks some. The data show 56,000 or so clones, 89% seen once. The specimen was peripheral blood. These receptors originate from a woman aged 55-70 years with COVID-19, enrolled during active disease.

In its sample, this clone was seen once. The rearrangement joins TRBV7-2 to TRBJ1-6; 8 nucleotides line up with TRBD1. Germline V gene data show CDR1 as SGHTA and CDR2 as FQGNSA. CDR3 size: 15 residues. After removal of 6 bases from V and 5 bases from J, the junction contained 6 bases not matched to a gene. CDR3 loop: CASRDSGGDNSPLHF. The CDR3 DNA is TGTGCCAGCAGGGACTCAGGGGGCGATAATTCACCCCTCCACTTT.

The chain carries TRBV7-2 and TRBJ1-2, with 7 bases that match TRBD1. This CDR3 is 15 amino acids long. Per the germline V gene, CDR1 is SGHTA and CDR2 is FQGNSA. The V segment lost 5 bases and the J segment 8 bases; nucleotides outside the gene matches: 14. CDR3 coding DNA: TGTGCCAGCAGCCCAACCGGGACAGAATCATTCGGCTACACCTTC. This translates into CASSPTGTESFGYTF.

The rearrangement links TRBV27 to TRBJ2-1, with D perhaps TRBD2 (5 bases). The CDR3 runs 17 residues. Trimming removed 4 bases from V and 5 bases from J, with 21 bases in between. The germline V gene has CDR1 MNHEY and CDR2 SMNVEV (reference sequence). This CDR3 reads CASSSLGLYSGNNEQFF. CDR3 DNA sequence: TGTGCCAGCAGTTCGCTCGGACTTTATTCCGGTAACAATGAGCAGTTCTTC.

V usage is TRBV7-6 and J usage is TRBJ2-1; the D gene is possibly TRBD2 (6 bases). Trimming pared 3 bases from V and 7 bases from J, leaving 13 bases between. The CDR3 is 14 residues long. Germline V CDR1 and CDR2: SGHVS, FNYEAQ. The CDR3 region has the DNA TGTGCCAGCAGCTTGACGGGACTTACTAATGAGCAGTTCTTC. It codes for CASSLTGLTNEQFF.

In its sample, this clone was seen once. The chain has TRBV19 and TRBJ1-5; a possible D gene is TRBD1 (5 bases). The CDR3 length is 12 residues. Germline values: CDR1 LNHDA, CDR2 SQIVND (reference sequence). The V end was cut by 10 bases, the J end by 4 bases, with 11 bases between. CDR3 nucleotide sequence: TGTGCCACCAGGGACTGGAATCAGCCCCAGCATTTT. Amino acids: CATRDWNQPQHF.

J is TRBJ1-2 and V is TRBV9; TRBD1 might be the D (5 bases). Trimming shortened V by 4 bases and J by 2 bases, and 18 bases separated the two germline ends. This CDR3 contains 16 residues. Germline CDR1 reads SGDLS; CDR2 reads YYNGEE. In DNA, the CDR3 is TGTGCCAGCAGCCCTAGTGGGGGGAGGGCAAACTATGGCTACACCTTC. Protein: CASSPSGGRANYGYTF.

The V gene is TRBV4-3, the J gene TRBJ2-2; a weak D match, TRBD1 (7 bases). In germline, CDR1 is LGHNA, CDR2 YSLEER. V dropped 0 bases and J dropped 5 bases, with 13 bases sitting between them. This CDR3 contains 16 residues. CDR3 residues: CASSQERAGGTGELFF. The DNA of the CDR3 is TGCGCCAGCAGCCAAGAGAGGGCAGGGGGGACCGGGGAGCTGTTTTTT.

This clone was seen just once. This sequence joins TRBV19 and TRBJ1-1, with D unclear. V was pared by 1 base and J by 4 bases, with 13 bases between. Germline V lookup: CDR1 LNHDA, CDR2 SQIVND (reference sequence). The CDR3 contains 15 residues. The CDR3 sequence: CASSIVPNAGTEAFF. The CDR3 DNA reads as TGTGCCAGTAGTATAGTCCCCAATGCGGGCACTGAAGCTTTCTTT. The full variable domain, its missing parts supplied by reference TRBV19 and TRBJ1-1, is DGGITQSPKYLFRKEGQNVTLSCEQNLNHDAMYWYRQDPGQGLRLIYYSQIVNDFQKGDIAEGYSVSREKKESFPLTVTSAQKNPTAFYLCASSIVPNAGTEAFFGQGTRLTVV.

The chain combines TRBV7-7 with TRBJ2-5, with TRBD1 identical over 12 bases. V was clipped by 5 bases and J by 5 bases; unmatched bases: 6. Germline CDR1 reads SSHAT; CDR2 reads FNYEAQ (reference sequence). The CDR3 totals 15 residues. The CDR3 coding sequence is TGTGCCAGCAGCCCGGGACAGGGGGCATGGGAGACCCAGTACTTC. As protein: CASSPGQGAWETQYF. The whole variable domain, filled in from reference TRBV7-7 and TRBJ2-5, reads GAGVSQSPRYKVTKRGQDVTLRCDPISSHATLYWYQQALGQGPEFLTYFNYEAQPDKSGLPSDRFSAERPEGSISTLTIQRTEQRDSAMYRCASSPGQGAWETQYFGPGTRLLVL.

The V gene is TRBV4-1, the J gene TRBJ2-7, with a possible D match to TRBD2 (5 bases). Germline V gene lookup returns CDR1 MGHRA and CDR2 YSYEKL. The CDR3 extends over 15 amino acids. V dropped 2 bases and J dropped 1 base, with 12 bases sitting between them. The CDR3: CASSQLWELSYEQYF. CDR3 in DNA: TGCGCCAGCAGCCAACTCTGGGAGTTATCCTACGAGCAGTACTTC.

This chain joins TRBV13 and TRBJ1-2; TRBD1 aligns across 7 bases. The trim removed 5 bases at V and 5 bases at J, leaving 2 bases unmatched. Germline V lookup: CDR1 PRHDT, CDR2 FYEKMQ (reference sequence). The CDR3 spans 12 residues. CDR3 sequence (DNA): TGTGCCAGCAGCCCCAGGGGGTATGGCTACACCTTC. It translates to CASSPRGYGYTF.

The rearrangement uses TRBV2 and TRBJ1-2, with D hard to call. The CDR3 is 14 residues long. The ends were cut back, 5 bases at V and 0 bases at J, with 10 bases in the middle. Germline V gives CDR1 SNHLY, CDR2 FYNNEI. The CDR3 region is CASSSQVSNYGYTF. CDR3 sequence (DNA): TGTGCCAGCAGTTCCCAGGTCTCTAACTATGGCTACACCTTC.

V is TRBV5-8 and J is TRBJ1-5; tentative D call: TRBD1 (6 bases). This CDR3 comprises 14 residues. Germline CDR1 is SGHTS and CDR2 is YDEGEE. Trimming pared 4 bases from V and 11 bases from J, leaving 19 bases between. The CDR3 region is CASSRGHLKWAQHF. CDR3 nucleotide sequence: TGTGCCAGCAGCCGGGGACACCTAAAGTGGGCCCAGCATTTT.

The chain's CDR3 is CASSPGQTYTEAFF. DNA of the CDR3: TGTGCCAGCAGCCCGGGACAGACCTACACTGAAGCTTTCTTT. This chain links TRBV27 with TRBJ1-1; 7 bases are a match to TRBD1. Germline V gives CDR1 MNHEY, CDR2 SMNVEV (reference sequence). V shed 6 bases, J shed 3 bases, and the junction held 7 bases outside the gene matches. The CDR3 has 14 residues.

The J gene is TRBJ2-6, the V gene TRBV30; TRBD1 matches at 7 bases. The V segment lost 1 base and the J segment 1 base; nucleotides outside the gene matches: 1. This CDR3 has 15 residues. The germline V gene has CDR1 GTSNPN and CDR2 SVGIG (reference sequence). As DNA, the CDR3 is TGTGCCTGGAGTGGGGACAGTTCTGGGGCCAACGTCCTGACTTTC. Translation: CAWSGDSSGANVLTF.

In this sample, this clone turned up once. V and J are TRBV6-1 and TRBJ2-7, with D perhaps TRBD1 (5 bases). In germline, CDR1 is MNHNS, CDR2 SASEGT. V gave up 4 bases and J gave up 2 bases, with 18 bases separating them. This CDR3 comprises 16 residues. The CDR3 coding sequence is TGTGCCAGCAGTGTAACGAACAGGCGAACCCCCTACGAGCAGTACTTC. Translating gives CASSVTNRRTPYEQYF.

The CDR3 loop is CASSPTGKRYNSPLHF. Here the CDR3 DNA reads TGTGCCAGCAGCCCGACGGGGAAGCGCTATAATTCACCCCTCCACTTT. The chain couples TRBV3-1 (or the pseudogene TRBV3-2) to TRBJ1-6; D uncertain. Germline-derived CDR1 and CDR2 are LGHDT and YNNKEL (reference sequence). V lost 4 bases, J lost 3 bases, and 13 bases lay in between. The CDR3 extends over 16 amino acids.

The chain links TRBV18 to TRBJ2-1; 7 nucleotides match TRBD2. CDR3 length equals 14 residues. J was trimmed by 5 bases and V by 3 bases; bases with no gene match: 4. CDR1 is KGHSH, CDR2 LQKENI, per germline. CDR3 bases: TGTGCCAGCTCACCCATTCGGGGGGACAATGAGCAGTTCTTC. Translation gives CASSPIRGDNEQFF.

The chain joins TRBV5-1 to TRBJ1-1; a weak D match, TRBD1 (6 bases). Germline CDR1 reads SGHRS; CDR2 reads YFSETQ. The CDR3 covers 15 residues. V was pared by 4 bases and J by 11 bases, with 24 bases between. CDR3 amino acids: CASSTGQPDLLHAFF. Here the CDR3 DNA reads TGCGCCAGCAGCACCGGACAGCCCGACCTCTTACACGCTTTCTTT.

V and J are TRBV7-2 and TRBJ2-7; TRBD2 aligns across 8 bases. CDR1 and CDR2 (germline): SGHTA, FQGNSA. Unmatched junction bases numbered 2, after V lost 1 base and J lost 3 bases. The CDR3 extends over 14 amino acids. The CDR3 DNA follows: TGTGCCAGCAGCTTAGAACGGGGGGGCTACGAGCAGTACTTC. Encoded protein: CASSLERGGYEQYF. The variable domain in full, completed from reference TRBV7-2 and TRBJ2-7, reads GAGVSQSPSNKVTEKGKDVELRCDPISGHTALYWYRQSLGQGLEFLIYFQGNSAPDKSGLPSDRFSAERTGGSVSTLTIQRTQQEDSAVYLCASSLERGGYEQYFGPGTRLTVT.

CDR3 protein: CASSRMGWGEWNEQFF. The CDR3 DNA reads TGTGCCAGCAGTCGTATGGGGTGGGGGGAGTGGAATGAGCAGTTCTTC. The gene calls are TRBV6-2 or TRBV6-3 and TRBJ2-1; possible D gene TRBD2, 6 bases. The V gene lost 5 bases and the J gene lost 7 bases, with 21 bases spanning the gap. The CDR3 runs 16 residues. CDR1 and CDR2 from the germline V gene are MNHEY and SVGEGT.

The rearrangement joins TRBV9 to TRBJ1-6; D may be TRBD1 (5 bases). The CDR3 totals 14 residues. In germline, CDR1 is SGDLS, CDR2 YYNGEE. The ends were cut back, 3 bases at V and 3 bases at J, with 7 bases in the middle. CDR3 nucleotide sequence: TGTGCCAGCAGCGAGACAGACTATAATTCACCCCTCCACTTT. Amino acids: CASSETDYNSPLHF.

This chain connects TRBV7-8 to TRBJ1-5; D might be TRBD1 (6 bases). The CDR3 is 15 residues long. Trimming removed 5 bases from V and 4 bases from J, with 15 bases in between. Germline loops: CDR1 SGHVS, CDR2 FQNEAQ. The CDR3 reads CASSPRGTENQPQHF. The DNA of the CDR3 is TGTGCCAGCAGCCCAAGGGGGACGGAGAATCAGCCCCAGCATTTT.

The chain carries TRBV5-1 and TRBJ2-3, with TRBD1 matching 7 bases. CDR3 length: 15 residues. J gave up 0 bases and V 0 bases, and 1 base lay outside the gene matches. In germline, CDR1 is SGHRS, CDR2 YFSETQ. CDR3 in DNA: TGCGCCAGCAGCTTGGACAGGGGTAGCACAGATACGCAGTATTTT. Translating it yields CASSLDRGSTDTQYF.

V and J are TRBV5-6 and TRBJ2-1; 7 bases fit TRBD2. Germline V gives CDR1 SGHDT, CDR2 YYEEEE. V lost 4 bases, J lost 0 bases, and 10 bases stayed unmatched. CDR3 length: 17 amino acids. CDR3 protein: CASSGERGGYSYNEQFF. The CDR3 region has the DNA TGTGCCAGCAGCGGGGAAAGGGGAGGGTACTCCTACAATGAGCAGTTCTTC.

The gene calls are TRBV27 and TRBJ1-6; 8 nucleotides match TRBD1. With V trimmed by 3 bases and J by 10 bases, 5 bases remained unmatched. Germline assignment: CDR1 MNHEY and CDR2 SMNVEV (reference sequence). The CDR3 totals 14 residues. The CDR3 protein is CASSFTGGGSPLHF. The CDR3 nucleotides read TGTGCCAGCAGTTTTACAGGGGGGGGATCACCCCTCCACTTT.

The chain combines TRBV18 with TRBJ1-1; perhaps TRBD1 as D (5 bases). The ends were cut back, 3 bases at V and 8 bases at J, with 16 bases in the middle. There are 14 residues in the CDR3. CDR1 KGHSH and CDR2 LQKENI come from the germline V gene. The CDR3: CASSPMTQGAEAFF. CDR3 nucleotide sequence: TGTGCCAGCTCACCGATGACACAAGGGGCAGAAGCTTTCTTT. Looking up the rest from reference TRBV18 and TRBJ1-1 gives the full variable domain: NAGVMQNPRHLVRRRGQEARLRCSPMKGHSHVYWYRQLPEEGLKFMVYLQKENIIDESGMPKERFSAEFPKEGPSILRIQQVVRGDSAAYFCASSPMTQGAEAFFGQGTRLTVV.

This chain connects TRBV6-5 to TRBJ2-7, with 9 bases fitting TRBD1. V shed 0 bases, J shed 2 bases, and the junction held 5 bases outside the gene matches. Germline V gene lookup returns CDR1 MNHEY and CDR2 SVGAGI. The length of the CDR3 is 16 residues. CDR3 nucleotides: TGTGCCAGCAGTTACTCGAGAGGGACAGGGACCTACGAGCAGTACTTC. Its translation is CASSYSRGTGTYEQYF.